The clone carrying this T cell receptor (beta chain) has a handful of counts. Its matching antigen is unknown. This entry is derived from a study of regulatory T cells in long-lasting Graves disease. The wider study: The study counted Graves' disease as persistent given over 5 years of antithyroid drugs and positive TSH receptor antibodies. The study, taken as a whole, reports: The study found persistent patients shared more public clonotypes (over 2,500) than new patients (roughly 880).

The ends lost 4 bases at V and 10 bases at J; junction bases unmatched: 5. The CDR3 runs 12 residues. Germline V gene data show CDR1 as SGHDT and CDR2 as YYEEEE. As for time point: persistent/refractory GD, antithyroid drugs over 5 years with positive TRAb. PBMC-derived RNA was used for the TCR library. Relying on iRepertoire HTBI primers and Arm-PCR of CDR3 regions, the team built TCR beta libraries. TCRdb re-derived calls from the multiplex PCR reads in MiXCR, one entry per CDR3 protein. Counted here are roughly 490,000 distinct CDR3 sequences, 20% to 25% occurring once; the ten biggest clones make up 13%.

The sequence was collected from a female donor with Graves disease. The sequenced sample was peripheral blood mononuclear cells (PBMCs), obtained when the disease was refractory, from a patient treated with antithyroid drugs. The V call is TRBV5-6, the J call TRBJ2-7, with TRBD1 matching over 10 bases. The CDR3 sequence: CASSPGTGEQYF. The CDR3 nucleotides read TGTGCCAGCAGCCCGGGGACAGGGGAACAGTACTTC.